Following are 18 T cell receptor beta chains from one sample sequenced in a study of shared clonotypes between healthy human individuals. Here immunoSEQ multiplex PCR was the method, and the copy in TCRdb shows in-frame clones only, minus some. This sample yields under 2,500,000 clones, of which roughly 95% are seen a single time; about 0.13% belongs to the top ten. The sample consisted of naive CD4+ T cells sorted from blood. Subset in this sample: CD45RA+ positively selected. Every receptor here comes from a man in his late teens or twenties in good health.

The chain recombines TRBV14 with TRBJ2-5; 12 nucleotides agree with TRBD2. There are 16 residues in the CDR3. V gave up 0 bases and J gave up 5 bases; unmatched junction bases: 4. CDR1 and CDR2 from the germline V gene are SGHDN and FVKESK. CDR3 loop: CASSQEASGRGETQYF. Written as DNA, the CDR3 is TGTGCCAGCAGCCAAGAAGCTAGCGGGAGGGGCGAGACCCAGTACTTC. Complete variable domain (other parts from reference TRBV14 and TRBJ2-5): EAGVTQFPSHSVIEKGQTVTLRCDPISGHDNLYWYRRVMGKEIKFLLHFVKESKQDESGMPNNRFLAERTGGTYSTLKVQPAELEDSGVYFCASSQEASGRGETQYFGPGTRLLVL.

This chain uses TRBV11-2 with TRBJ2-1; 8 nucleotides agree with TRBD2. The CDR3 is 13 residues long. The germline V gene has CDR1 SGHAT and CDR2 FQNNGV. Germline trimming cut 2 bases from V and 10 bases from J; bases unmatched to any gene: 4. The CDR3 nucleotides are TGTGCCAGCAGCTTAAGACTAGCGTCCGAGCAGTTCTTC. Its translation is CASSLRLASEQFF.

CDR3 DNA sequence: TGTGCCAGCTCACAACTAGCGGGAGGCTCCAATGAGCAGTTCTTC. The encoded protein is CASSQLAGGSNEQFF. The gene calls are TRBV18 and TRBJ2-1; 12 nucleotides agree with TRBD2. V dropped 4 bases and J dropped 6; count of bases not matched to a gene: 4. The CDR3 runs 15 residues. Germline V CDR1 and CDR2: KGHSH, LQKENI. Supplemented by reference TRBV18 and TRBJ2-1, the full variable domain reads NAGVMQNPRHLVRRRGQEARLRCSPMKGHSHVYWYRQLPEEGLKFMVYLQKENIIDESGMPKERFSAEFPKEGPSILRIQQVVRGDSAAYFCASSQLAGGSNEQFFGPGTRLTVL.

A single count supports this clone. This chain connects TRBV6-1 to TRBJ2-7; 14 nucleotides match TRBD2. CDR3 length: 17 amino acids. CDR1 and CDR2 (germline): MNHNS, SASEGT. V lost 4 bases, J lost 3 bases, and 8 bases stayed unmatched. CDR3 region: CASSGGLAGAPRYEQYF. CDR3 DNA sequence: TGTGCCAGCAGTGGGGGACTAGCGGGGGCCCCTCGCTACGAGCAGTACTTC.

This chain uses TRBV6-1 with TRBJ1-6, with 8 bases matching TRBD1. The CDR3 is 13 residues long. With V trimmed by 7 bases and J by 10 bases, 6 bases remained unmatched. CDR1 and CDR2 from the germline V gene are MNHNS and SASEGT. The CDR3 DNA is TGTGCCAGCACACAGGGGGGTGCCTCACCCCTCCACTTT. Translated: CASTQGGASPLHF.

CDR3 in amino acids: CAIWGTGIRTGYEQYF. CDR3 DNA: TGTGCCATCTGGGGCACAGGGATCCGGACGGGCTACGAGCAGTACTTC. This chain joins TRBV10-3 and TRBJ2-7, with D possibly matching TRBD1 (6 bases). Germline assignment: CDR1 ENHRY and CDR2 SYGVKD. V gave up 8 bases and J gave up 3 bases, with 23 bases separating them. The CDR3 is made up of 16 amino acids.

The rearrangement uses TRBV10-2 and TRBJ2-1; 14 bases line up with TRBD2. CDR3 size: 18 residues. J was trimmed by 0 bases and V by 2 bases; bases with no gene match: 3. CDR1 and CDR2 from the germline V gene are WSHSY and SAAADI. CDR3 sequence: CASSEGTSGSNSYNEQFF. The CDR3 region has the DNA TGCGCCAGCAGTGAGGGGACTAGCGGGAGCAACTCCTACAATGAGCAGTTCTTC.

The chain uses TRBV6-6 and TRBJ1-6, with D unresolved. CDR1 is MNHNY, CDR2 SVGAGI, per germline (reference sequence). The ends were cut back, 4 bases at V and 8 bases at J, with 6 bases in the middle. This CDR3 contains 12 residues. The DNA of the CDR3 is TGTGCCAGCAGTTCCGGGGATTCACCCCTCCACTTT. Translation: CASSSGDSPLHF.

This clone was found once. The genes are TRBV5-6 and TRBJ1-3, with TRBD1 identical over 7 bases. Unmatched junction bases numbered 2, after V lost 4 bases and J lost 1 base. The CDR3 runs to 14 residues. Germline V gene lookup returns CDR1 SGHDT and CDR2 YYEEEE. In nucleotides, the CDR3 is TGTGCCAGCAGCCGGGACAGATCTGGAAACACCATATATTTT. It is translated as CASSRDRSGNTIYF.

This chain uses TRBV5-1 with TRBJ1-1; TRBD1 agrees at 8 bases. CDR1 and CDR2 from the germline V gene are SGHRS and YFSETQ. J was trimmed by 4 bases and V by 6 bases; bases with no gene match: 8. The CDR3 runs 14 residues. This CDR3 is CASNIDRGGTEAFF. CDR3 nucleotides: TGCGCCAGCAACATAGACAGGGGAGGCACTGAAGCTTTCTTT.

The J gene is TRBJ1-4, the V gene TRBV28; D gene ambiguous. The CDR3 loop spans 13 amino acids. Trimming pared 8 bases from V and 0 bases from J, leaving 7 bases between. CDR1 and CDR2 from the germline V gene are MDHEN and SYDVKM. The CDR3 coding sequence is TGTGCCAGCCTCGGCTCAACTAATGAAAAACTGTTTTTT. This sequence encodes CASLGSTNEKLFF. The complete variable domain, with remaining parts taken from reference TRBV28 and TRBJ1-4, reads DVKVTQSSRYLVKRTGEKVFLECVQDMDHENMFWYRQDPGLGLRLIYFSYDVKMKEKGDIPEGYSVSREKKERFSLILESASTNQTSMYLCASLGSTNEKLFFGSGTQLSVL.

The V call is TRBV11-2, the J call TRBJ2-7; D is possibly TRBD1 (6 bases). Per germline, CDR1 SGHAT and CDR2 FQNNGV. V gave up 1 base and J gave up 4 bases, with 14 bases separating them. This CDR3 has 15 residues. CDR3 protein: CASSLGSTQGYEQYF. CDR3 in DNA: TGTGCCAGCAGCTTAGGAAGCACTCAGGGGTACGAGCAGTACTTC.

V and J are TRBV30 and TRBJ1-2; D gene unclear. The CDR3 covers 9 residues. V was cut by 5 bases and J by 8 bases, with 6 bases left in between. Germline CDR1 is GTSNPN and CDR2 is SVGIG (reference sequence). CDR3 sequence (DNA): TGTGCCTGGGGGCTGGGCTACACCTTC. It codes for CAWGLGYTF. Filled out from reference TRBV30 and TRBJ1-2, the complete variable domain reads SQTIHQWPATLVQPVGSPLSLECTVEGTSNPNLYWYRQAAGRGLQLLFYSVGIGQISSEVPQNLSASRPQDRQFILSSKKLLLSDSGFYLCAWGLGYTFGSGTRLTVV.

This rearrangement joins TRBV2 to TRBJ1-2; D unresolved. Germline lookup yields CDR1 SNHLY and CDR2 FYNNEI. The CDR3 is made up of 13 amino acids. The V gene lost 5 bases and the J gene lost 8 bases, with 15 bases spanning the gap. The CDR3, as DNA: TGTGCCAGCAGTCCCAGGATCGGATCCGGCTACACCTTC. Its translation: CASSPRIGSGYTF.

This sequence joins TRBV6-1 and TRBJ2-3; D ambiguous. Trimming cost V 1 base and J 4 bases, with 6 bases left between them. The CDR3 totals 13 residues. Germline loops: CDR1 MNHNS, CDR2 SASEGT. CDR3 nucleotides: TGTGCCAGCAGTGAAGTCAACCCAGATACGCAGTATTTT. Its translation is CASSEVNPDTQYF.

The chain employs TRBV30 and TRBJ2-3; D may be TRBD2 (5 bases). CDR3 length equals 16 residues. Trimming took off 2 bases at V and 3 bases at J, with 18 bases between the two ends. CDR1 GTSNPN and CDR2 SVGIG come from the germline V gene (reference sequence). CDR3 sequence: CAWSYGRFSGTDTQYF. DNA for the CDR3: TGTGCCTGGAGTTATGGGAGATTTTCGGGAACAGATACGCAGTATTTT. The full variable domain, its missing parts supplied by reference TRBV30 and TRBJ2-3, is SQTIHQWPATLVQPVGSPLSLECTVEGTSNPNLYWYRQAAGRGLQLLFYSVGIGQISSEVPQNLSASRPQDRQFILSSKKLLLSDSGFYLCAWSYGRFSGTDTQYFGPGTRLTVL.

This clone was observed once. The chain combines TRBV6-5 with TRBJ1-1, with TRBD1 matching over 9 bases. With 10 bases clipped from V and 4 bases from J, the junction kept 10 bases outside the gene matches. CDR1 is MNHEY, CDR2 SVGAGI, per germline. CDR3 length: 14 residues. The CDR3 is CATIKGTGTTEAFF. CDR3 bases: TGTGCCACCATTAAGGGGACAGGGACCACTGAAGCTTTCTTT.

The rearrangement joins TRBV6-5 to TRBJ1-1; unclear D gene. The CDR3 has 13 amino acids. V was cut by 6 bases and J by 1 base, with 9 bases left in between. Germline lookup yields CDR1 MNHEY and CDR2 SVGAGI. The CDR3 region is CASSPTSNTEAFF. In DNA form, the CDR3 reads TGTGCCAGCAGCCCCACGTCGAACACTGAAGCTTTCTTT.